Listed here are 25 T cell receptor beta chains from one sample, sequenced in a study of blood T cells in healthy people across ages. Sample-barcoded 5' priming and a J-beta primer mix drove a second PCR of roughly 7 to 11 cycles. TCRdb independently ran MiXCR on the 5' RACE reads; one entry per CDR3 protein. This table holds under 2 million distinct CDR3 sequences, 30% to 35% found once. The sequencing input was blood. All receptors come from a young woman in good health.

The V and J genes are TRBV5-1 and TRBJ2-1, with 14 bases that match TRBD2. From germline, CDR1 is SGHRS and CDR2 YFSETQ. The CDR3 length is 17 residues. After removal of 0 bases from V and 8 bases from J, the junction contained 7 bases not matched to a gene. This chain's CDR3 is CASSLAGLAGGFDEQFF. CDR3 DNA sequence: TGCGCCAGCAGCTTGGCCGGACTAGCGGGAGGTTTTGATGAGCAGTTCTTC.

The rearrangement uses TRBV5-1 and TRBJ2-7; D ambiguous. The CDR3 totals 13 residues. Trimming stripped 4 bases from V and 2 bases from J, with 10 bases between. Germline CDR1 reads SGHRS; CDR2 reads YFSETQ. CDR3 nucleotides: TGCGCCAGCAGCATAGACACCGCCTACGAGCAGTACTTC. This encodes CASSIDTAYEQYF.

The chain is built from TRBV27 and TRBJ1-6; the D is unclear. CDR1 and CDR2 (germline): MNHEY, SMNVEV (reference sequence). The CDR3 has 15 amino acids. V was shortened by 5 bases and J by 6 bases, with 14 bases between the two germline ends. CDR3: CASSPLGQVNSPLHF. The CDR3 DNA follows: TGTGCCAGCAGTCCTCTGGGCCAGGTTAATTCACCCCTCCACTTT.

The CDR3 nucleotides read TGTGCCAGCGGCCCGTGGGAAGCCGGGACAGGGAACCACGAGCAGTACTTC. This encodes CASGPWEAGTGNHEQYF. This chain links TRBV27 with TRBJ2-7; 9 bases map to TRBD1. The CDR3 spans 17 residues. The trim removed 8 bases at V and 5 bases at J, leaving 19 bases unmatched. The germline gives CDR1 MNHEY, CDR2 SMNVEV (reference sequence).

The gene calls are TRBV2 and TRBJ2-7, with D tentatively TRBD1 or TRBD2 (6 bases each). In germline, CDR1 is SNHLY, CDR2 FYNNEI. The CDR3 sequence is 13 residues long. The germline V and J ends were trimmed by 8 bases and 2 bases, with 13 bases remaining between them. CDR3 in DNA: TGTGCCAGCGGAAACGGGGGCACCTACGAGCAGTACTTC. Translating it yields CASGNGGTYEQYF.

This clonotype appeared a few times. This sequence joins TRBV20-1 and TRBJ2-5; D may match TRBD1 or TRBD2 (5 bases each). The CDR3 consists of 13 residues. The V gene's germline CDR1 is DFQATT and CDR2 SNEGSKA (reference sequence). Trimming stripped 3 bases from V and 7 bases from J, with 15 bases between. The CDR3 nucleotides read TGCAGTGCTAGGTCCGGGGCCCTGGGGACCCAGTACTTC. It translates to CSARSGALGTQYF.

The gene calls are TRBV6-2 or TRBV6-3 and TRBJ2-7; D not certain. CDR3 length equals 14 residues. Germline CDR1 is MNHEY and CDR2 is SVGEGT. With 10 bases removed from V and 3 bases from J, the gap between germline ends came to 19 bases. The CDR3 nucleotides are TGTGCCATCTCCTCTGTGGGATACCTCTACGAGCAGTACTTC. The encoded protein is CAISSVGYLYEQYF.

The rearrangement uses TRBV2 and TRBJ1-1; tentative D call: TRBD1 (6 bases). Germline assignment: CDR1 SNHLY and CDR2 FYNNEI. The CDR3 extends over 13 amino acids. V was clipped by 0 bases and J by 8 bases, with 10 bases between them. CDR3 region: CASSEAPQGEAFF. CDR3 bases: TGTGCCAGCAGTGAAGCGCCCCAGGGGGAAGCTTTCTTT.

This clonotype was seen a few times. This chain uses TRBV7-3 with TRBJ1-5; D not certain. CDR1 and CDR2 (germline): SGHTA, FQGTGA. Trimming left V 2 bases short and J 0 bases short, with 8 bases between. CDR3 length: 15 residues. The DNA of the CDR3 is TGTGCCAGCAGCTTATGGGGTGGTAGCAATCAGCCCCAGCATTTT. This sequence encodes CASSLWGGSNQPQHF.

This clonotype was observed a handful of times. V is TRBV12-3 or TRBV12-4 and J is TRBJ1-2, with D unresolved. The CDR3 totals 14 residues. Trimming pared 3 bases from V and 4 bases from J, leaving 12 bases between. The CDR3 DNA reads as TGTGCCAGCAGTTTCGAGGGCCAGGCCTATGGCTACACCTTC. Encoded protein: CASSFEGQAYGYTF.

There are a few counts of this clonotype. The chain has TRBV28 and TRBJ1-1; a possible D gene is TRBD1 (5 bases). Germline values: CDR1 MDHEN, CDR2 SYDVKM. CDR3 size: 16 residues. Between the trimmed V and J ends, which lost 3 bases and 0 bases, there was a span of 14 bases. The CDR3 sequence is CASSLGRAMVNTEAFF. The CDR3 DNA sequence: TGTGCCAGCAGTTTGGGCAGGGCGATGGTGAACACTGAAGCTTTCTTT.

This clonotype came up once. The CDR3 region is CASSRTSFEQYF. CDR3 DNA: TGTGCCAGCAGTCGGACTAGCTTCGAGCAGTACTTC. The rearrangement links TRBV11-2 to TRBJ2-5, with 8 nucleotides matching TRBD2. Judging by the DNA end, TRBJ2-7 fits better; the J call may be wrong. In germline, CDR1 is SGHAT, CDR2 FQNNGV. The CDR3 extends over 12 amino acids.

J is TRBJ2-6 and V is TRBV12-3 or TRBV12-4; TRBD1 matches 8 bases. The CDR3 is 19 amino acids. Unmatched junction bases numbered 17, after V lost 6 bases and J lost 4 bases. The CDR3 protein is CASRTGTGIITLGANVLTF. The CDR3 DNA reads TGTGCCAGCAGAACCGGGACAGGTATCATCACTCTGGGGGCCAACGTCCTGACTTTC.

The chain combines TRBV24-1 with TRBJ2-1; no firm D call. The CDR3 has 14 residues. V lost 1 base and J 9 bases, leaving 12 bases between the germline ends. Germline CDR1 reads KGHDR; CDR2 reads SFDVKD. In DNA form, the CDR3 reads TGTGCCACCAGTGATTTAGCAGACCTGGGTGAGCAGTTCTTC. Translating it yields CATSDLADLGEQFF.

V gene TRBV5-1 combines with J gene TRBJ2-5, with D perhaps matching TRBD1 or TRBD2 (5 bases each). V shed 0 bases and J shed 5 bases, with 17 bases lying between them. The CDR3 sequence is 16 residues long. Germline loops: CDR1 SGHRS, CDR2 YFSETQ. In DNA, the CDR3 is TGCGCCAGCAGCTTGGAGGCTAGCAGGGCGATTGAGACCCAGTACTTC. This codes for CASSLEASRAIETQYF.

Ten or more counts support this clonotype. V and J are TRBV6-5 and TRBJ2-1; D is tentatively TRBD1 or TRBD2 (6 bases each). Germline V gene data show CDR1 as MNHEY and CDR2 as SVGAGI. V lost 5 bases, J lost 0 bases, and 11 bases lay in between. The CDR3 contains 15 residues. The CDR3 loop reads CASSRRGSSYNEQFF. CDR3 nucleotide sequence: TGTGCCAGCAGTAGGAGGGGGAGCTCCTACAATGAGCAGTTCTTC.

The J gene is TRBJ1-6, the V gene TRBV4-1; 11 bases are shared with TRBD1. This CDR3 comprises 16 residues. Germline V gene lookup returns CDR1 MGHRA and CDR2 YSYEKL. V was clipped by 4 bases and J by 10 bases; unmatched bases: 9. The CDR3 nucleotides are TGCGCCAGCAGCCGGGAAGGGGACAGGGGGTGGTCACCCCTCCACTTT. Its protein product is CASSREGDRGWSPLHF.

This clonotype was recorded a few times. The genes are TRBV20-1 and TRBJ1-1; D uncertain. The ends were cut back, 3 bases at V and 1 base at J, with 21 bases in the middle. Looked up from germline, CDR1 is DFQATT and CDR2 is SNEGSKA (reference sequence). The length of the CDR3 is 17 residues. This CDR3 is CSASISLSRGKNTEAFF. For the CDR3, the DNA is TGCAGTGCTAGTATTAGCCTATCTAGAGGAAAGAACACTGAAGCTTTCTTT.

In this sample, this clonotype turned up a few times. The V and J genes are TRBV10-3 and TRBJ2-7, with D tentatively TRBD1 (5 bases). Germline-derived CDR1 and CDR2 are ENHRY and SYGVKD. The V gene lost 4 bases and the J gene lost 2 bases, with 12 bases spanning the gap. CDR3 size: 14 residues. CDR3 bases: TGTGCCATCAGTGTCACAGGCGATGCCTACGAGCAGTACTTC. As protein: CAISVTGDAYEQYF.

The CDR3 protein is CSARERGSYNEQYF. For the CDR3, the DNA is TGCAGTGCTAGAGAAAGGGGCTCCTACAATGAGCAGTACTTC. The chain has TRBV20-1 and TRBJ2-7, with D possibly being TRBD1 (5 bases). CDR1 DFQATT and CDR2 SNEGSKA come from the germline V gene (reference sequence). The CDR3 spans 14 residues. The V end was cut by 0 bases, the J end by 7 bases, with 16 bases between.

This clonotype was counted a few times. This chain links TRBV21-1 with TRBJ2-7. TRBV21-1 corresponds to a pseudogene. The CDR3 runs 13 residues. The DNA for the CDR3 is TGTGCCAGCAGCAATCGGAGGTCGTACGAGCAGTACTTC. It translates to CASSNRRSYEQYF.

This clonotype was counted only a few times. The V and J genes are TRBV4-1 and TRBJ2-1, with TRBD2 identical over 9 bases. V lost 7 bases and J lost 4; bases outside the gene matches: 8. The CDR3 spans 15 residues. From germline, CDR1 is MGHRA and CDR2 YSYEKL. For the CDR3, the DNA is TGCGCCAGCACTTTTTTGGCGGGAGGGTACAATGAGCAGTTCTTC. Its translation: CASTFLAGGYNEQFF.

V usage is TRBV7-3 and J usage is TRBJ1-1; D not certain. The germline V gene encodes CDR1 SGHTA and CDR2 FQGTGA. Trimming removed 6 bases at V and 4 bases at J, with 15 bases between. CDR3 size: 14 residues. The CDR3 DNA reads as TGTGCCAGCAGTCCCTCTCACCGGGGCACTGAAGCTTTCTTT. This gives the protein CASSPSHRGTEAFF.

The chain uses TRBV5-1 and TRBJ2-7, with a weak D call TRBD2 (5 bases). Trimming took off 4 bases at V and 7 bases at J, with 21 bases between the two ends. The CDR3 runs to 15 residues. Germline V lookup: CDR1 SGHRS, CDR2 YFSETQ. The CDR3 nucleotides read TGCGCCAGCAGCCCCCTCGGGGTCGGGGTGGATGAGCAGTACTTC. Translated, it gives CASSPLGVGVDEQYF.

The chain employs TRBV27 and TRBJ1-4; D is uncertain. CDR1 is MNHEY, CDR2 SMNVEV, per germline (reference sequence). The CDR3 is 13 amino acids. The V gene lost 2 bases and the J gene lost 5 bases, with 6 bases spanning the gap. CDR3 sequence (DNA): TGTGCCAGCAGTTTAATGGGGAATGAAAAACTGTTTTTT. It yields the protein CASSLMGNEKLFF.